The 20 T cell receptor beta chains below come from one sample, sequenced in a study of T-cell reconstitution after alpha-beta-depleted transplantation in children (dated by TCRdb to between 2015 and 2016). The intended sense of this specimen's treatment or condition label: allogeneic hematopoietic cell transplantation with graft depleted of TCRalphabeta T cells and CD19 B cells. The library came from PCR. TCRdb records Illumina HiSeq 2500 as the sequencer. TCR library preparation used molecular barcoding, with unique molecular identifiers applied to normalize quantification of the TCRbeta repertoire. The public reads were quality trimmed at Q25 with fastp and then assembled into clones with MiXCR by TCRdb, keeping productive beta chains. Every distinct CDR3 protein forms one entry, paired with its most common genes and DNA. The sample table lists around 450,000 distinct CDR3 sequences, roughly 15% of them with a count of one. The top ten hold around 28% of the sample.

The source material was PBMCs, mostly from graft donor cells, sampled 360 days after TCRalphabeta/CD19-depleted stem cell transplant. Receptor source: a boy younger than two who had a stem cell transplant for Wiskott-Aldrich syndrome, so the T cells may come from the graft donor.

This clonotype was detected ten times or more. V is TRBV24-1 and J is TRBJ2-5; 9 nucleotides line up with TRBD1. Germline CDR1 reads KGHDR; CDR2 reads SFDVKD. V was clipped by 3 bases and J by 5 bases; unmatched bases: 6. The CDR3 loop spans 15 amino acids. The CDR3 sequence: CATSDPGQGRETQYF. The CDR3 bases are TGTGCCACCAGTGATCCGGGACAGGGACGGGAGACCCAGTACTTC.

In this sample, this clonotype turned up a few times. The chain recombines TRBV25-1 with TRBJ1-2; tentatively, D is TRBD1 (5 bases). The CDR3 is 13 residues long. V was clipped by 1 base and J by 8 bases, with 11 bases between them. CDR1 and CDR2 from the germline V gene are MGHDK and SYGVNS. CDR3 sequence (DNA): TGTGCCAGCAGTGAATTTAGAGGGGACGGCTACACCTTC. Residues: CASSEFRGDGYTF.

A few counts support this clonotype. The V gene is TRBV12-3 or TRBV12-4, the J gene TRBJ2-5; 8 nucleotides match TRBD2. The V and J ends lost 5 bases and 3 bases, in that order; junction bases with no gene match: 5. The CDR3 is made up of 14 amino acids. As DNA, the CDR3 is TGTGCCAGCAGTCCCGGGACTAGAAAAGAGACCCAGTACTTC. This sequence encodes CASSPGTRKETQYF.

This clonotype was counted a single time. The gene calls are TRBV10-3 and TRBJ2-7; 10 bases fit TRBD1. The trim removed 6 bases at V and 6 bases at J, leaving 8 bases unmatched. The CDR3 runs 14 residues. Germline loops: CDR1 ENHRY, CDR2 SYGVKD. CDR3 DNA: TGTGCCATCAGGGGACAGGGGAGTTCAAGCGAGCAGTACTTC. This gives the protein CAIRGQGSSSEQYF.

This clonotype was observed a handful of times. The chain is built from TRBV6-1 and TRBJ2-6, with D possibly called TRBD1 or TRBD2 (5 bases each). V lost 3 bases, J lost 4 bases, and 10 bases lay in between. The CDR3 spans 15 residues. The germline CDR1 and CDR2 sequences are MNHNS and SASEGT. For the CDR3, the DNA is TGTGCCAGCAGTGATTGGGGGAGCGGGGCCAACGTCCTGACTTTC. Its translation: CASSDWGSGANVLTF.

The chain combines TRBV11-2 with TRBJ1-4, with TRBD1 as a possible D gene (6 bases). V was cut by 5 bases and J by 5 bases, with 18 bases left in between. Germline loops: CDR1 SGHAT, CDR2 FQNNGV. CDR3 length: 16 residues. CDR3 sequence: CASSPGAKSGNEKLFF. The CDR3 coding sequence is TGTGCCAGCAGCCCAGGGGCCAAGAGCGGCAATGAAAAACTGTTTTTT.

This clonotype was counted many times. Here the CDR3 DNA reads TGTGCCATCAGTGAAGGGGAGCGAGGAAGACCCGAGCAGTACTTC. Translating it yields CAISEGERGRPEQYF. V gene TRBV10-3 combines with J gene TRBJ2-7; D tentatively reads TRBD1 or TRBD2 (5 bases each). The CDR3 loop spans 15 amino acids. CDR1 and CDR2 from the germline V gene are ENHRY and SYGVKD. V was clipped by 3 bases and J by 6 bases, with 18 bases between them.

The J gene is TRBJ2-1, the V gene TRBV7-8; 9 bases match TRBD2. Germline values: CDR1 SGHVS, CDR2 FQNEAQ. The V segment lost 3 bases and the J segment 2 bases; nucleotides outside the gene matches: 11. This CDR3 is built from 18 residues. Here the CDR3 reads CASSFGLAGRLAYNEQFF. As DNA, the CDR3 is TGTGCCAGCAGCTTCGGTCTAGCGGGGCGTCTTGCCTACAATGAGCAGTTCTTC.

This clonotype was detected a few times. The chain links TRBV25-1 to TRBJ1-2; D possibly corresponds to TRBD1 (5 bases). Germline V lookup: CDR1 MGHDK, CDR2 SYGVNS. This CDR3 spans 13 amino acids. V shed 5 bases and J shed 6 bases, with 13 bases lying between them. CDR3 nucleotide sequence: TGTGCCAGCAGTCCCTTCGGGACCGATGGCTACACCTTC. This codes for CASSPFGTDGYTF.

J is TRBJ2-1 and V is TRBV10-3, with D possibly being TRBD1 or TRBD2 (5 bases each). V lost 10 bases and J lost 3, with 22 bases in between. Germline-derived CDR1 and CDR2 are ENHRY and SYGVKD. This CDR3 has 16 amino acids. This CDR3 reads CATLGPKGPNYNEQFF. The CDR3 DNA follows: TGTGCCACTCTGGGACCGAAGGGCCCGAACTACAATGAGCAGTTCTTC.

CDR3 protein: CAWRRGSYEQYF. CDR3 nucleotides: TGTGCCTGGCGCCGGGGGTCCTACGAGCAGTACTTC. The chain recombines TRBV30 with TRBJ2-7, with TRBD2 as a possible D gene (6 bases). V was shortened by 5 bases and J by 1 base, with 9 bases between the two germline ends. CDR1 and CDR2 from the germline V gene are GTSNPN and SVGIG (reference sequence). The CDR3 consists of 12 residues.

This clonotype was counted a few times. The rearrangement links TRBV13 to TRBJ2-6; 8 bases match TRBD1. This CDR3 has 17 residues. The J segment lost 0 bases and the V segment lost 4 bases, leaving 5 bases of the junction unmatched. Germline V CDR1 and CDR2: PRHDT, FYEKMQ (reference sequence). The CDR3: CASSSGGAFSGANVLTF. The DNA for the CDR3 is TGTGCCAGCAGCTCAGGGGGCGCGTTCTCTGGGGCCAACGTCCTGACTTTC.

There are many counts of this clonotype. The CDR3 DNA reads as TGTGCCAGCAGCCGGATAACCGGGGAGCTGTTTTTT. Residues: CASSRITGELFF. The chain joins TRBV27 to TRBJ2-2; D gene uncertain. The CDR3 contains 12 residues. The V gene's germline CDR1 is MNHEY and CDR2 SMNVEV (reference sequence). The V end was cut by 6 bases, the J end by 5 bases, with 7 bases between.

The chain recombines TRBV28 with TRBJ1-1; TRBD1 matches at 9 bases. Germline CDR1 is MDHEN and CDR2 is SYDVKM. The CDR3 is 15 residues long. The junction had 3 bases not matched to a gene; V was cut back by 1 base and J by 3 bases. CDR3 residues: CASSLSGTGHTEAFF. DNA of the CDR3: TGTGCCAGCAGTTTATCCGGGACAGGGCACACTGAAGCTTTCTTT.

The rearrangement joins TRBV28 to TRBJ2-5; D is perhaps TRBD1 (5 bases). Germline-derived CDR1 and CDR2 are MDHEN and SYDVKM. The germline V and J ends were trimmed by 2 bases and 8 bases, with 12 bases remaining between them. The CDR3 loop spans 13 amino acids. The CDR3 DNA sequence: TGTGCCAGCAGTTTAGGTTCTTGGGGCACCCAGTACTTC. Protein: CASSLGSWGTQYF.

As concerns this clonotype: A junction boundary mismatches the germline segment, possibly from a read error. The rearrangement uses TRBV6-5 and TRBJ2-7; D is undetermined. The CDR3 runs to 13 residues. Looked up from germline, CDR1 is MNHEY and CDR2 is SVGAGI. CDR3 nucleotide sequence: TGTGCCAGCAGTTACCACCCTTTGTACGAGAAGTACTTC. Amino acid sequence: CASSYHPLYEKYF.

In DNA form, the CDR3 reads TGTGCCAGCAGCTTTTTGGTAACAGGATACACTGAAGCTTTCTTT. This codes for CASSFLVTGYTEAFF. The rearrangement links TRBV7-2 to TRBJ1-1, with a possible D match to TRBD1 (5 bases). The CDR3 is 15 residues long. Germline V lookup: CDR1 SGHTA, CDR2 FQGNSA. Trimming left V 3 bases short and J 3 bases short, with 14 bases between.

J is TRBJ2-1 and V is TRBV19, with 8 bases aligning to TRBD1. The J segment lost 4 bases and the V segment lost 1 base, leaving 12 bases of the junction unmatched. The CDR3 is made up of 18 amino acids. The germline CDR1 and CDR2 sequences are LNHDA and SQIVND (reference sequence). The CDR3 nucleotides read TGTGCCAGTAGTATAGGCGGTCGGCAGGGGGCCCTATACAATGAGCAGTTCTTC. Its protein is CASSIGGRQGALYNEQFF.

This clonotype has a handful of counts. The CDR3 here is CATSDPSGGVLETQYF. The CDR3 DNA reads as TGTGCCACCAGTGACCCAAGCGGGGGGGTTTTAGAGACCCAGTACTTC. The chain joins TRBV24-1 to TRBJ2-5; 10 nucleotides match TRBD2. CDR3 length equals 16 residues. After removal of 4 bases from V and 4 bases from J, the junction contained 8 bases not matched to a gene. Germline CDR1 KGHDR, CDR2 SFDVKD.

Of note for this clonotype: A much larger clone is a single base away; this may be a read error. The V and J genes are TRBV7-2 and TRBJ1-3, with D possibly TRBD1 on 6 matching bases. The germline CDR1 and CDR2 sequences are SGHTA and FQGNSA. The CDR3 runs to 14 residues. The V end lost 5 bases, the J end lost 1 base, and 9 bases lay between the germline ends. The CDR3 DNA sequence: TGTGCCAGCAGCGAACAGGGATCTGGAAACACCATATATTTT. Its protein is CASSEQGSGNTIYF. Filled out from reference TRBV7-2 and TRBJ1-3, the complete variable domain reads GAGVSQSPSNKVTEKGKDVELRCDPISGHTALYWYRQSLGQGLEFLIYFQGNSAPDKSGLPSDRFSAERTGGSVSTLTIQRTQQEDSAVYLCASSEQGSGNTIYFGEGSWLTVV.